A single sample gave rise to the 22 T cell receptor beta chains below, sequenced in a study of blood T cells in healthy people across ages. Using a J-beta primer mix together with a sample-barcoded 5' primer, a second PCR was run for about 7 to 12 cycles. TCRdb independently ran MiXCR on the 5' RACE reads; one entry per CDR3 protein. The sample carries approximately 1.5 million distinct CDR3 sequences, about 35% recorded once. Sequenced material: blood. The receptors here all came from a woman younger than 45 in good health.

The rearrangement uses TRBV2 and TRBJ2-7, with no clear D. Trimming pared 7 bases from V and 0 bases from J, leaving 10 bases between. The CDR3 is 13 residues long. Germline V lookup: CDR1 SNHLY, CDR2 FYNNEI. Here the CDR3 reads CASTVYPSYEQYF. Here the CDR3 DNA reads TGTGCCAGCACCGTATATCCCTCCTACGAGCAGTACTTC.

The chain is built from TRBV11-2 and TRBJ2-5; D is unresolved. The CDR3 covers 13 residues. V was shortened by 7 bases and J by 4 bases, with 13 bases between the two germline ends. Per the germline V gene, CDR1 is SGHAT and CDR2 is FQNNGV. CDR3 sequence reads: CASKGLGRETQYF. In nucleotides, the CDR3 is TGTGCCAGCAAGGGTCTTGGAAGAGAGACCCAGTACTTC.

The rearrangement uses TRBV6-1 and TRBJ2-7, with D perhaps matching TRBD2 (5 bases). The J call may be in error: the DNA end matches TRBJ2-5 better. The CDR3 totals 11 residues. Looked up from germline, CDR1 is MNHNS and CDR2 is SASEGT. This chain's CDR3 is CASQAGETQYF. Here the CDR3 DNA reads TGTGCCAGCCAGGCGGGTGAGACCCAGTACTTC.

CDR3 in DNA: TGCAGTGCTAGAATCAGGGTAACTGAAGCTTTCTTT. This translates into CSARIRVTEAFF. J is TRBJ1-1 and V is TRBV20-1; D is possibly TRBD1 (5 bases). In germline, CDR1 is DFQATT, CDR2 SNEGSKA (reference sequence). V was cut by 2 bases and J by 5 bases, with 9 bases left in between. CDR3 length equals 12 residues.

The J gene is TRBJ1-1, the V gene TRBV6-6, with D possibly being TRBD1 (5 bases). Germline V gives CDR1 MNHNY, CDR2 SVGAGI (reference sequence). The CDR3 runs to 15 residues. The germline V and J ends were trimmed by 4 bases and 1 base, with 13 bases remaining between them. The CDR3 sequence is CASSSPGSENTEAFF. CDR3 DNA sequence: TGTGCCAGCAGTTCCCCAGGGTCGGAGAACACTGAAGCTTTCTTT.

The chain couples TRBV9 to TRBJ2-7; D is ambiguous. The CDR3 contains 14 residues. The V gene's germline CDR1 is SGDLS and CDR2 YYNGEE. V lost 0 bases to trimming and J lost 2 bases, with 9 bases between them. CDR3 in amino acids: CASSVVASPYEQYF. CDR3 nucleotide sequence: TGTGCCAGCAGCGTAGTAGCTTCTCCCTACGAGCAGTACTTC.

The chain couples TRBV7-3 to TRBJ1-6, with D maybe TRBD1 (6 bases). There are 15 residues in the CDR3. Germline loops: CDR1 SGHTA, CDR2 FQGTGA. V was clipped by 3 bases and J by 10 bases, with 16 bases between them. The CDR3 bases are TGTGCCAGCAGCTTGTTTGGGCAGGGGAGGTCACCCCTCCACTTT. This encodes CASSLFGQGRSPLHF.

The CDR3 reads CASRAGTEKETQYF. In DNA, the CDR3 is TGCGCCAGCAGAGCCGGGACAGAGAAAGAGACCCAGTACTTC. The J gene is TRBJ2-5, the V gene TRBV5-1, with TRBD1 identical over 7 bases. Trimming took 5 bases from V and 3 from J; bases not matched to a gene: 7. Germline CDR1 SGHRS, CDR2 YFSETQ. The CDR3 consists of 14 residues.

The chain carries TRBV7-9 and TRBJ2-1; the D is unclear. The CDR3 length is 14 residues. V lost 6 bases and J lost 8, with 17 bases in between. Germline V gene lookup returns CDR1 SEHNR and CDR2 FQNEAQ (reference sequence). CDR3 amino acids: CASRRVGGEDEQFF. The CDR3 DNA reads as TGTGCCAGCAGGAGAGTTGGCGGTGAGGATGAGCAGTTCTTC.

The table lists this clonotype with a count of one. This sequence joins TRBV4-2 and TRBJ2-1, with TRBD2 matching over 7 bases. V shed 2 bases and J 7 bases; nucleotides not matched to a gene: 8. The CDR3 sequence is 15 residues long. CDR1 is LGHNA and CDR2 is YNFKEQ in the germline V gene. In DNA, the CDR3 is TGTGCCAGCAGCCAACAACTCAAGCGGGAAAATGAGCAGTTCTTC. The encoded protein is CASSQQLKRENEQFF.

Only a few counts were recorded for this clonotype. The V call is TRBV27, the J call TRBJ2-2, with 15 bases that match TRBD2. From germline, CDR1 is MNHEY and CDR2 SMNVEV (reference sequence). The CDR3 is 15 amino acids. The J segment lost 8 bases and the V segment lost 6 bases, leaving 4 bases of the junction unmatched. CDR3 nucleotides: TGTGCCAGCAGCCGCGGGACTAGCGGGAGGGGGGAGCTGTTTTTT. This gives the protein CASSRGTSGRGELFF.

J is TRBJ2-5 and V is TRBV3-1; either TRBD1 or TRBD2 may supply D (6 bases each). The V end lost 1 base, the J end lost 7 bases, and 10 bases lay between the germline ends. Per the germline V gene, CDR1 is LGHDT and CDR2 is YNNKEL (reference sequence). The CDR3 is 13 residues long. The chain's CDR3 is CASSQGTAGTQYF. CDR3 sequence (DNA): TGTGCCAGCAGCCAAGGGACAGCGGGGACCCAGTACTTC.

The table lists this clonotype with a few counts. V and J are TRBV7-8 and TRBJ2-1, with TRBD2 identical over 16 bases. Germline CDR1 reads SGHVS; CDR2 reads FQNEAQ. Trimming removed 4 bases from V and 5 bases from J; junction bases left unmatched: 8. This CDR3 region has 18 residues. CDR3 DNA: TGTGCCAGCAGCTCGGGACTAGCGGGGGGGCCTGGGAACAATGAGCAGTTCTTC. Translation: CASSSGLAGGPGNNEQFF.

This clonotype turned up a few times. The genes are TRBV20-1 and TRBJ1-2, with D possibly TRBD1 on 5 matching bases. The CDR3 spans 12 residues. Germline values: CDR1 DFQATT, CDR2 SNEGSKA (reference sequence). DNA for the CDR3: TGCACCCCGGGCGGGGGAGAGTATGGCTACACCTTC. It translates to CTPGGGEYGYTF.

This clonotype turned up a few times. The V gene is TRBV20-1, the J gene TRBJ2-4; D is uncertain. The better agreement between TRBJ2-7 and the DNA end casts doubt on the J call. CDR1 is DFQATT, CDR2 SNEGSKA, per germline (reference sequence). CDR3 length equals 11 residues. The CDR3 DNA is TGCAGTGTTAGCCCGATAGACGAGCAGTACTTC. It specifies CSVSPIDEQYF.

This clonotype was found a few times. V is TRBV29-1 and J is TRBJ1-1; D ambiguous. V was cut by 4 bases and J by 0 bases, with 9 bases left in between. Looked up from germline, CDR1 is SQVTM and CDR2 is ANQGSEA. This CDR3 contains 13 residues. The CDR3 here is CSVARALNTEAFF. CDR3 sequence (DNA): TGCAGCGTTGCAAGGGCCTTGAACACTGAAGCTTTCTTT.

A remark on this clonotype: The junction departs from the called germline gene at one end, perhaps through a read error. This rearrangement joins TRBV27 to TRBJ2-3, with D possibly TRBD1 on 5 matching bases. Per germline, CDR1 MNHEY and CDR2 SMNVEV (reference sequence). The CDR3 runs to 14 residues. In nucleotides, the CDR3 is TGTACCAGCAGTCTACGACAGATTGGGGATACGCAGTATTTT. Protein product: CTSSLRQIGDTQYF.

This clonotype was counted a few times. The chain combines TRBV9 with TRBJ2-7; possibly TRBD1 for D (5 bases). Trimming left V 2 bases short and J 2 bases short, with 11 bases between. Germline loops: CDR1 SGDLS, CDR2 YYNGEE. This CDR3 region has 14 residues. The CDR3 sequence: CASSVDRSPYEQYF. The CDR3 DNA follows: TGTGCCAGCAGCGTTGACAGATCACCCTACGAGCAGTACTTC. The full variable domain, completed using reference TRBV9 and TRBJ2-7, is DSGVTQTPKHLITATGQRVTLRCSPRSGDLSVYWYQQSLDQGLQFLIQYYNGEERAKGNILERFSAQQFPDLHSELNLSSLELGDSALYFCASSVDRSPYEQYFGPGTRLTVT.

This clonotype was detected only a few times. The chain is built from TRBV9 and TRBJ2-1; 8 positions agree with TRBD2. The V and J ends lost 0 bases and 0 bases, in that order; junction bases with no gene match: 5. CDR1 and CDR2 (germline): SGDLS, YYNGEE. There are 17 residues in the CDR3. The CDR3 here is CASSVAAGTSSYNEQFF. The CDR3 coding sequence is TGTGCCAGCAGCGTAGCAGCAGGGACTAGCTCCTACAATGAGCAGTTCTTC. The full variable domain, its missing parts supplied by reference TRBV9 and TRBJ2-1, is DSGVTQTPKHLITATGQRVTLRCSPRSGDLSVYWYQQSLDQGLQFLIQYYNGEERAKGNILERFSAQQFPDLHSELNLSSLELGDSALYFCASSVAAGTSSYNEQFFGPGTRLTVL.

This chain uses TRBV27 with TRBJ2-2; 10 nucleotides match TRBD1. The CDR3 has 16 amino acids. Germline V gives CDR1 MNHEY, CDR2 SMNVEV (reference sequence). V shed 4 bases and J 4 bases; nucleotides not matched to a gene: 6. DNA of the CDR3: TGTGCCAGCAGTTATTGGGGACAGGGGTTCACCGGGGAGCTGTTTTTT. Its translation is CASSYWGQGFTGELFF.

Comments on this clonotype: A single base separates this from a much larger clone, so it may be a read error. V and J are TRBV29-1 and TRBJ2-3; 7 bases fit TRBD1. V lost 7 bases and J lost 4; bases outside the gene matches: 8. The CDR3 totals 13 residues. The germline CDR1 and CDR2 sequences are SQVTM and ANQGSEA. In DNA, the CDR3 is TGCAGCGCCGGACAGGTTTTGGCAGATACGCAGTATTTT. This sequence encodes CSAGQVLADTQYF.

The chain couples TRBV13 to TRBJ1-2, with D possibly being TRBD1 (5 bases). Germline CDR1 PRHDT, CDR2 FYEKMQ (reference sequence). V was cut by 5 bases and J by 7 bases, with 11 bases left in between. The CDR3 is made up of 12 amino acids. DNA for the CDR3: TGTGCCAGCAGCGAGTCGGGGCTTGGCTACACCTTC. It translates to CASSESGLGYTF.